The present entry profiles one TCR beta chain with its context. Its antigen is unknown. No base quality information exists; no much larger clone differs at one position. The entry originates in a study of T cells after posttransplantation cyclophosphamide listed by TCRdb under 2016. Regarding the complete study: Using TRB sequencing, the study followed how the T cell repertoire rebuilt after myeloablative bone marrow transplantation with posttransplantation cyclophosphamide given as GVHD prophylaxis. Samples from around 40 PTCy-treated patients and under 20 related bone marrow donors of those patients were subjected to antigen receptor sequencing. Blood from all 35 or so PTCy patients who had 1-year posttransplant specimens underwent TRB sequencing. TRB sequencing was also done on up to 3 additional blood samples from 2 to 5.2 years after transplant in 3 patients, and on pretransplant blood from a handful of patients. Because TRA and TRB clonality correlated tightly in 9 samples, the subsequent TCR analyses were limited to TRB only. Public TRB sequences were checked against a database of over 3,600 sequences associated with responses to pathogens, tumor antigens, self-antigens and alloantigens. What the research found in general, with its limitations: The TRB repertoires of T cells infiltrating skin or GI tract showed only limited overlap with the TRB repertoires of T cells in blood. Across 45 patients, recipient CMV seropositivity and CMV reactivation were highly associated with TRB clonality; PTCy diversity was similar to CNI/methotrexate controls. At 1-2 months, donor-recipient similarity was low but rose over the first year, and the later blood repertoires were often dominated by donor CD8+ memory clones.

TRB sequencing was run on genomic DNA with either the immunoSEQ assay at survey resolution or the hsTCRB kit. As for the authors' bioinformatics: The immunoSEQ software handled initial read processing, and the LymphoSeq R package was used for repertoire analyses. Clonality was computed as 1 minus normalized Shannon entropy; Gini coefficient was also calculated for each TRB dataset. Phenotypes of unsorted samples were inferred by mapping TRB sequences from sorted subsets of the recipient or donor onto the same recipient's unsorted samples. TCRdb retrieved this table from immuneACCESS and kept in-frame rearrangements only. Not all clones are present; in checked studies, unresolved V genes account for under half, and no reason is known for the remainder. That table gives V, J and clone size, and the DNA gave D and trimming. The sample contains some 52,000 clones, roughly 86% of them found a single time. Over 2.5% of the sample is in the top ten clones.

At the junction V is shortened by 3 bases and J by 6 bases, with 25 bases in between. From the cysteine up to the phenylalanine, the CDR3 has a length of 18 residues. Only the CDR3 region is kept as DNA, spanning 54 bases read in frame from base 1. CDR1 and CDR2, per the germline V gene, are SGDLS and YYNGEE. PTCy-treated patients were drawn from a prospective multi-institutional clinical trial. Peripheral blood and bone marrow mononuclear cells were isolated by Ficoll-Hypaque density centrifugation and were cryopreserved. The V and J segments used are TRBV9 and TRBJ2-1, and possibly TRBD2, on 7 matching bases. Sequenced material: PBMCs. The clonotype was recovered from a man aged 25-45 years with a blood cancer, CMV-positive, and with a related stem cell donor. The CDR3 corresponds to CASSARMSNGGRANEQFF. In nucleotides, the sequence is TGTGCCAGCAGCGCCCGGATGTCGAACGGGGGGCGGGCCAATGAGCAGTTCTTC.